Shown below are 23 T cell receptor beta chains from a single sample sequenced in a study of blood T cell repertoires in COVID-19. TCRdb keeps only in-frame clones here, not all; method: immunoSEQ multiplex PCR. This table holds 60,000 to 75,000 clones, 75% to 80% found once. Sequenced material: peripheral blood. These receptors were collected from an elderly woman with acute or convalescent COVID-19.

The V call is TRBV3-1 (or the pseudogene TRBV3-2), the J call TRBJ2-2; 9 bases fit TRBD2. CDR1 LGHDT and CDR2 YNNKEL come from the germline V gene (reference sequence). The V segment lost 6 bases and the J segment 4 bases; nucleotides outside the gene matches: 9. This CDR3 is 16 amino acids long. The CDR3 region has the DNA TGTGCCAGCAGGGACCTAGCGGGATTGGGCACCGGGGAGCTGTTTTTT. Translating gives CASRDLAGLGTGELFF.

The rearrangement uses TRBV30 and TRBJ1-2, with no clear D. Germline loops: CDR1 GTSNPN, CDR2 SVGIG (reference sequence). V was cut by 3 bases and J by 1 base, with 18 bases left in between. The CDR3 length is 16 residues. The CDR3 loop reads CAWSPPYTPSNYGYTF. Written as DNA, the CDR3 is TGTGCCTGGAGCCCTCCGTACACACCAAGTAACTATGGCTACACCTTC. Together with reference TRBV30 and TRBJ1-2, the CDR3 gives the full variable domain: SQTIHQWPATLVQPVGSPLSLECTVEGTSNPNLYWYRQAAGRGLQLLFYSVGIGQISSEVPQNLSASRPQDRQFILSSKKLLLSDSGFYLCAWSPPYTPSNYGYTFGSGTRLTVV.

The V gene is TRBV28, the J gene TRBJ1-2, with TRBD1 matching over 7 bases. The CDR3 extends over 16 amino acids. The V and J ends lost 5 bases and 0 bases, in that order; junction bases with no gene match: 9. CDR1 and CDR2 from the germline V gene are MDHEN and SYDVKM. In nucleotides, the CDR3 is TGTGCCAGCAGTCGGAGGGACAGAGGAGCTAACTATGGCTACACCTTC. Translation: CASSRRDRGANYGYTF.

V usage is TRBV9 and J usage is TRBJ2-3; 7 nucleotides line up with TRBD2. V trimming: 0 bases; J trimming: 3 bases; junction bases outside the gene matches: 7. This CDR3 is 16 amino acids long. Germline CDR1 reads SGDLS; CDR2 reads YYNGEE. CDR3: CASSVGRGSFTDTQYF. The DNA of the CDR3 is TGTGCCAGCAGCGTAGGTCGCGGGAGCTTTACAGATACGCAGTATTTT.

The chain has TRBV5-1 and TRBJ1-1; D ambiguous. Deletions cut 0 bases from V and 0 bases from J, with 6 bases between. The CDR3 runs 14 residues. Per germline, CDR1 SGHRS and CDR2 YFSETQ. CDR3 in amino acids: CASSLDGMNTEAFF. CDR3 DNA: TGCGCCAGCAGCTTGGACGGTATGAACACTGAAGCTTTCTTT.

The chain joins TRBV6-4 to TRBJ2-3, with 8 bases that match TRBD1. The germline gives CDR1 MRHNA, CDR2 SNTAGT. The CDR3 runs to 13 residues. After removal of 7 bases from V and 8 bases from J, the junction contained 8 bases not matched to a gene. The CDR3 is CASTPDRGGTQYF. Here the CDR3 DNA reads TGTGCCAGCACCCCTGACAGGGGAGGTACGCAGTATTTT.

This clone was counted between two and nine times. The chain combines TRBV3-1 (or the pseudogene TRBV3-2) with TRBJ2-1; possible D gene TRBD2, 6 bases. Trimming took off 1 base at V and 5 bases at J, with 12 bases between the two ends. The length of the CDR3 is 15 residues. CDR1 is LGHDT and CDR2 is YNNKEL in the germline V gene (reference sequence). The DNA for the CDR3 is TGTGCCAGCAGCCAAGTAACGGGAGTAAACAATGAGCAGTTCTTC. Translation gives CASSQVTGVNNEQFF.

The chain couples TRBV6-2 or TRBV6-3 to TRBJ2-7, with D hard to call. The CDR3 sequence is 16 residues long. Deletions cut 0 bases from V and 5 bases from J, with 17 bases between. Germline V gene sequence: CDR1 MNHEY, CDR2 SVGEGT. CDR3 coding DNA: TGTGCCAGCAGTTACTCGCCATCGAAGACCCGGGACGAGCAGTACTTC. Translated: CASSYSPSKTRDEQYF.

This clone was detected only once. The CDR3 coding sequence is TGTGCCAGCAACGACAGGGGGCCGAACACTGAAGCTTTCTTT. Amino acid sequence: CASNDRGPNTEAFF. The chain couples TRBV28 to TRBJ1-1, with 10 bases lining up with TRBD1. Germline trimming cut 7 bases from V and 1 base from J; bases unmatched to any gene: 3. This CDR3 spans 14 amino acids. Germline V lookup: CDR1 MDHEN, CDR2 SYDVKM.

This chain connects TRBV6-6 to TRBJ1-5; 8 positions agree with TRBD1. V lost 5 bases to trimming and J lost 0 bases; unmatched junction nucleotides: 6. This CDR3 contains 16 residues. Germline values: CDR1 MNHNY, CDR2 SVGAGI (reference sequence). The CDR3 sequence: CASSITGGGSNQPQHF. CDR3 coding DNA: TGTGCCAGCAGTATTACAGGGGGAGGTAGCAATCAGCCCCAGCATTTT.

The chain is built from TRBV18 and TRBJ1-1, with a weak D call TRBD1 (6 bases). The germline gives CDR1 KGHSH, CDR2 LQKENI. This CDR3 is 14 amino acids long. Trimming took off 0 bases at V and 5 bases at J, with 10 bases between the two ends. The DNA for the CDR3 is TGTGCCAGCTCACCACCTTTGAGGGGGACTGAAGCTTTCTTT. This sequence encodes CASSPPLRGTEAFF. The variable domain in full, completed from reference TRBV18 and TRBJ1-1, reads NAGVMQNPRHLVRRRGQEARLRCSPMKGHSHVYWYRQLPEEGLKFMVYLQKENIIDESGMPKERFSAEFPKEGPSILRIQQVVRGDSAAYFCASSPPLRGTEAFFGQGTRLTVV.

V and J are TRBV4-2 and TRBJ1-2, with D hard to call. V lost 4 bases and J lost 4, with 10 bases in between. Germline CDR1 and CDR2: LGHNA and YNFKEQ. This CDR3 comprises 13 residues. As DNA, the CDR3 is TGTGCCAGCAGCCCTACAGTTGGCTATGGCTACACCTTC. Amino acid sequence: CASSPTVGYGYTF.

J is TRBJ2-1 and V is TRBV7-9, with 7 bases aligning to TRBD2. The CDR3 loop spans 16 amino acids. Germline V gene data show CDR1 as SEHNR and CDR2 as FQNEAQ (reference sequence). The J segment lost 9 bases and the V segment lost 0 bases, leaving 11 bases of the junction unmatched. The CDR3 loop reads CASSLAGGLRHGEQFF. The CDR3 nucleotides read TGTGCCAGCAGCTTAGCGGGAGGGCTTCGGCACGGTGAGCAGTTCTTC.

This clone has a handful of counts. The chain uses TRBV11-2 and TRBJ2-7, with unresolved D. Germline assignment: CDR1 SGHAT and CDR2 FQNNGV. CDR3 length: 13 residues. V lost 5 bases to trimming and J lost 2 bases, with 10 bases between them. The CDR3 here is CASSPLAAYEQYF. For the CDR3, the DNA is TGTGCCAGCAGCCCATTGGCCGCCTACGAGCAGTACTTC. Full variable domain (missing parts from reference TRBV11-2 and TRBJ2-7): EAGVAQSPRYKIIEKRQSVAFWCNPISGHATLYWYQQILGQGPKLLIQFQNNGVVDDSQLPKDRFSAERLKGVDSTLKIQPAKLEDSAVYLCASSPLAAYEQYFGPGTRLTVT.

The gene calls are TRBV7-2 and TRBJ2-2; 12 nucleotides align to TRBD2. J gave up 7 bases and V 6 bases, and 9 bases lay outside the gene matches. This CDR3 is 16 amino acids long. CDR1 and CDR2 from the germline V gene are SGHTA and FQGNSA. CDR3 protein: CASRVTSGSTSGELFF. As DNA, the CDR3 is TGTGCCAGCAGGGTGACTAGCGGGAGTACAAGCGGGGAGCTGTTTTTT.

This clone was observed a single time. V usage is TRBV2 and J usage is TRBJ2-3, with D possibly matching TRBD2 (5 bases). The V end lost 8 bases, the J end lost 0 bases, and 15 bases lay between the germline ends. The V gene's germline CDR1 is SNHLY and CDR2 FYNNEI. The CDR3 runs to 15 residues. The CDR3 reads CASDPGLVSTDTQYF. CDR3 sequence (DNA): TGTGCCAGCGACCCCGGACTTGTAAGCACAGATACGCAGTATTTT.

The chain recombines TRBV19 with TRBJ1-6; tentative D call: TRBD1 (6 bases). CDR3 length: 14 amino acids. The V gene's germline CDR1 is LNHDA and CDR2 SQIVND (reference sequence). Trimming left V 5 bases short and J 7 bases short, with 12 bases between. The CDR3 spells CASSSRGGNSPLHF. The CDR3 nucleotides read TGTGCCAGTAGTTCCAGGGGCGGGAATTCACCCCTCCACTTT.

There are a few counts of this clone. CDR3 DNA sequence: TGTGCCAGCAGCGCCCGGCGGCTAGCGGGAGCCCACGAGCAGTACTTC. Translated, it gives CASSARRLAGAHEQYF. The gene calls are TRBV11-2 and TRBJ2-7, with 10 bases identical to TRBD2. The CDR3 has 16 amino acids. Germline lookup yields CDR1 SGHAT and CDR2 FQNNGV. The junction had 12 bases not matched to a gene; V was cut back by 5 bases and J by 5 bases.

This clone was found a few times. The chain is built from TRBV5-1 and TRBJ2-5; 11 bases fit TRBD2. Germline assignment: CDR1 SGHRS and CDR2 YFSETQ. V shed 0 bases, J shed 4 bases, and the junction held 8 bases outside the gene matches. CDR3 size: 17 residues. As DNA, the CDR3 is TGCGCCAGCAGCTTGGTGGGCCAACTAGCGGGAGTAGAGACCCAGTACTTC. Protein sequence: CASSLVGQLAGVETQYF.

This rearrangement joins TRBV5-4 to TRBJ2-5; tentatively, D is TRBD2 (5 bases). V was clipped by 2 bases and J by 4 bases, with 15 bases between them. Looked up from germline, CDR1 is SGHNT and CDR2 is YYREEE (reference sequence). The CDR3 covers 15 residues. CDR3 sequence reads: CASSFPEYAGETQYF. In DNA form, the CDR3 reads TGTGCCAGCAGCTTTCCCGAATACGCGGGAGAGACCCAGTACTTC.

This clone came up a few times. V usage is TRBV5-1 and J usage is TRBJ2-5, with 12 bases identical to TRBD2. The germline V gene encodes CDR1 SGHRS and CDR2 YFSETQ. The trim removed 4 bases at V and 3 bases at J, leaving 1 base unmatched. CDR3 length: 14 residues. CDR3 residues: CASSPSGREETQYF. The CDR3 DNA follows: TGCGCCAGCAGCCCTAGCGGGAGGGAAGAGACCCAGTACTTC. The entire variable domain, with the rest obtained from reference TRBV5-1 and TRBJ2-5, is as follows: KAGVTQTPRYLIKTRGQQVTLSCSPISGHRSVSWYQQTPGQGLQFLFEYFSETQRNKGNFPGRFSGRQFSNSRSEMNVSTLELGDSALYLCASSPSGREETQYFGPGTRLLVL.

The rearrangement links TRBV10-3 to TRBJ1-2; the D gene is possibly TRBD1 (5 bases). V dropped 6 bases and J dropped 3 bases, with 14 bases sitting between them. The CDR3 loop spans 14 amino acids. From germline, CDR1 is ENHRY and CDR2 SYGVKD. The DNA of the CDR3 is TGTGCCATCAGGGGGGACGGAGGGGACTATGGCTACACCTTC. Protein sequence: CAIRGDGGDYGYTF.

The CDR3 sequence: CASSLKSGSYYEQYF. The CDR3 DNA sequence: TGTGCCAGCAGCTTGAAAAGCGGGAGCTACTACGAGCAGTACTTC. The J gene is TRBJ2-7, the V gene TRBV5-4; TRBD2 agrees at 8 bases. Germline values: CDR1 SGHNT, CDR2 YYREEE (reference sequence). This CDR3 spans 15 amino acids. V lost 1 base, J lost 3 bases, and 6 bases stayed unmatched.